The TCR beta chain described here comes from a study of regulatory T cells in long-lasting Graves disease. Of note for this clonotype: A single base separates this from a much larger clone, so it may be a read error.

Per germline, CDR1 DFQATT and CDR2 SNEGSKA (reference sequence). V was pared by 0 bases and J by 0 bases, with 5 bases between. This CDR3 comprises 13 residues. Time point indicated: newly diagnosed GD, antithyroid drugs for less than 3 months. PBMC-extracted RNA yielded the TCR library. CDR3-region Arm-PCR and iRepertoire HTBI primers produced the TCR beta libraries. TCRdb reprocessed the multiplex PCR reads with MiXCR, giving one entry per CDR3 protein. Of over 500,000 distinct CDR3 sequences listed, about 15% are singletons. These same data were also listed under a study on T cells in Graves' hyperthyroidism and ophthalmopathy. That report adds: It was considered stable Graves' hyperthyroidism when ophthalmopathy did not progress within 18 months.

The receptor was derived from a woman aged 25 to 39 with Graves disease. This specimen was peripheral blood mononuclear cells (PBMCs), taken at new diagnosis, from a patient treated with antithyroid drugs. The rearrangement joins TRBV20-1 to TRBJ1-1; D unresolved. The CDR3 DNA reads TGCAGTGCTAGAGAAGGTATGAACACTGAAGCTTTCTTT. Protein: CSAREGMNTEAFF.